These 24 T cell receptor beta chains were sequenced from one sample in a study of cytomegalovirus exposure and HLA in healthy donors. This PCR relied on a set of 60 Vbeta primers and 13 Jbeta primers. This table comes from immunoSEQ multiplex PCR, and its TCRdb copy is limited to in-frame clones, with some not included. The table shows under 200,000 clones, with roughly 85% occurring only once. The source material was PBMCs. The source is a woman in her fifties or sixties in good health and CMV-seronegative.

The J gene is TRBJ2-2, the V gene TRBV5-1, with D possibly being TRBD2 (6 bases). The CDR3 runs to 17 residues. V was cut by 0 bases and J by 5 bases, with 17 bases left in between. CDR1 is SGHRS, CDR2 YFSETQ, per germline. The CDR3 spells CASSLGPGLGGTGELFF. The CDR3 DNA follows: TGCGCCAGCAGCTTGGGCCCCGGACTGGGGGGAACCGGGGAGCTGTTTTTT.

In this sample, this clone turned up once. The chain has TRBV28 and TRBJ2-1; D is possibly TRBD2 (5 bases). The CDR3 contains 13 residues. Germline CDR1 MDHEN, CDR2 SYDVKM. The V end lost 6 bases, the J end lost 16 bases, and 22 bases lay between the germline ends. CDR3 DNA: TGTGCCAGCAGGGAGACGGGAAGTACAGTAGGATTCTTC. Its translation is CASRETGSTVGFF.

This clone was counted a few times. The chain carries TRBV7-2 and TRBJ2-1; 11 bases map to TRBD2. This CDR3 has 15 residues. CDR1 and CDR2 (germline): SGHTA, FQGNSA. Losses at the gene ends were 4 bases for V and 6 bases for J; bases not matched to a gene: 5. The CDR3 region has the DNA TGTGCCAGCAGCTCGGGGACTAGCGGTACCAATGAGCAGTTCTTC. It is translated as CASSSGTSGTNEQFF.

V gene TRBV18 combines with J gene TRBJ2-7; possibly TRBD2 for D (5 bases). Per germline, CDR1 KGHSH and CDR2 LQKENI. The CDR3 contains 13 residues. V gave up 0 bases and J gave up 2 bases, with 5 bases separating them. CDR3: CASSPPGAYEQYF. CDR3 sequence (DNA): TGTGCCAGCTCACCACCGGGAGCCTACGAGCAGTACTTC.

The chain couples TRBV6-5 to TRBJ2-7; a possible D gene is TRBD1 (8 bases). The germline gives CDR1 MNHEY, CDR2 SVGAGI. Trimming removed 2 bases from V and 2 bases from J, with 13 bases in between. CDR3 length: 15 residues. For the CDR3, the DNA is TGTGCCAGCAGTTACGACAGGGGACTAACCTACGAGCAGTACTTC. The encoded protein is CASSYDRGLTYEQYF.

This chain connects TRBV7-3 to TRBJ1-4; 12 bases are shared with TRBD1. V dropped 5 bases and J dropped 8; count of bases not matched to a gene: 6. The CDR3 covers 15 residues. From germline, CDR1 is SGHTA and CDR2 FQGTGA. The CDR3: CASSTGTGGGEKLFF. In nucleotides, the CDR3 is TGTGCCAGCAGCACGGGGACAGGGGGCGGGGAAAAACTGTTTTTT.

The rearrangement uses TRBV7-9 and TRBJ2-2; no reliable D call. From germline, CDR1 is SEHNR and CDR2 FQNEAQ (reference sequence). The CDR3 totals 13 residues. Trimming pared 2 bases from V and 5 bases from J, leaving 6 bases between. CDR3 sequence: CASSLKTTGELFF. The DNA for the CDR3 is TGTGCCAGCAGCTTAAAAACTACCGGGGAGCTGTTTTTT.

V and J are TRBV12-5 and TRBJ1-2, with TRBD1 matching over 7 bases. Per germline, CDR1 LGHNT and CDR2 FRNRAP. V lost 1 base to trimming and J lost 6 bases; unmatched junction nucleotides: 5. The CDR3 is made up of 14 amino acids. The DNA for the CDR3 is TGTGCTAGTGGTTTGGAACTACAGGGGAATGGCTACACCTTC. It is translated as CASGLELQGNGYTF.

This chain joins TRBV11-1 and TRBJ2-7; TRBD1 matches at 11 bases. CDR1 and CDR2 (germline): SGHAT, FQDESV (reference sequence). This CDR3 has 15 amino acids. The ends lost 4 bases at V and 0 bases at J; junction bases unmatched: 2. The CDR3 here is CASSSGQGGSYEQYF. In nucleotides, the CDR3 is TGTGCCAGCAGCTCGGGACAGGGGGGCTCCTACGAGCAGTACTTC.

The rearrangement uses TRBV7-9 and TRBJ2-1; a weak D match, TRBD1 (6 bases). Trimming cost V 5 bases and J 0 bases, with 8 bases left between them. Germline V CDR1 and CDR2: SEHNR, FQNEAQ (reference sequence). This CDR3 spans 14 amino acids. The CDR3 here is CASSQGSSYNEQFF. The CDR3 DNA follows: TGTGCCAGCAGCCAGGGGTCCTCCTACAATGAGCAGTTCTTC. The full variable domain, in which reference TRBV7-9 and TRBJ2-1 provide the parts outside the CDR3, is DTGVSQNPRHKITKRGQNVTFRCDPISEHNRLYWYRQTLGQGPEFLTYFQNEAQLEKSRLLSDRFSAERPKGSFSTLEIQRTEQGDSAMYLCASSQGSSYNEQFFGPGTRLTVL.

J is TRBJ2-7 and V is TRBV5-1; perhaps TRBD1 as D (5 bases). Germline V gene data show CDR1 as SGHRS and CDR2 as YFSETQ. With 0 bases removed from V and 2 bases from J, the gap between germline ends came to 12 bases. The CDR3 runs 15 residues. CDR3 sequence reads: CASSLAKGVAYEQYF. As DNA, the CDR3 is TGCGCCAGCAGCTTGGCCAAAGGGGTCGCCTACGAGCAGTACTTC.

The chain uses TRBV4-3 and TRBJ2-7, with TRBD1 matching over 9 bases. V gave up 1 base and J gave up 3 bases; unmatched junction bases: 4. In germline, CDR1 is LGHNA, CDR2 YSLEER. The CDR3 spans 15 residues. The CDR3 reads CASSQVQGAFYEQYF. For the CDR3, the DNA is TGCGCCAGCAGCCAAGTACAGGGGGCGTTCTACGAGCAGTACTTC.

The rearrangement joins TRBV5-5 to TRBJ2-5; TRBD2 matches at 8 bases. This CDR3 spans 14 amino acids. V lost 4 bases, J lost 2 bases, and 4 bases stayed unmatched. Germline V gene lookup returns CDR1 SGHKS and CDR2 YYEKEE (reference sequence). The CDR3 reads CASSRLALQETQYF. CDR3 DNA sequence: TGTGCCAGCAGCAGACTAGCGCTACAAGAGACCCAGTACTTC.

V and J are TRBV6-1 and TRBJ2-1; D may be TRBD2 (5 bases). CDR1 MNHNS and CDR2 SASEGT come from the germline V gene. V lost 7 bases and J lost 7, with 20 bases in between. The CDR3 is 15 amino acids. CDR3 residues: CASTGGVFRANEQFF. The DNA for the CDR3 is TGTGCCAGCACCGGAGGAGTATTCCGGGCGAATGAGCAGTTCTTC.

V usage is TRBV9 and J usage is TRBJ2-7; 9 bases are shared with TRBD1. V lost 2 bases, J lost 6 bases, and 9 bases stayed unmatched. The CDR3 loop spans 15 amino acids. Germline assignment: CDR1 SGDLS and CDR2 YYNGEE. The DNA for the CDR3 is TGTGCCAGCAGCGTCCGGGACAGGGATATCCCCGAGCAGTACTTC. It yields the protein CASSVRDRDIPEQYF.

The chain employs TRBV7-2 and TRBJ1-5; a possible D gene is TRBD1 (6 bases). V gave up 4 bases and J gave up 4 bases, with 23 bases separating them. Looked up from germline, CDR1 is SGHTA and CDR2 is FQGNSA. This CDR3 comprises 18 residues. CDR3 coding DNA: TGTGCCAGCAGCTCTTACAGGGAAGGTTACGTCCCTAATCAGCCCCAGCATTTT. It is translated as CASSSYREGYVPNQPQHF.

The CDR3 DNA is TGTGCCAGCAGAGTTCGACAGGGCCTAGCTTACGAGCAGTACTTC. This translates into CASRVRQGLAYEQYF. The chain recombines TRBV28 with TRBJ2-7; 7 nucleotides agree with TRBD1. Germline CDR1 MDHEN, CDR2 SYDVKM. V was pared by 6 bases and J by 4 bases, with 12 bases of the junction left unmatched. The CDR3 spans 15 residues. The variable domain in full, with the rest retrieved from reference TRBV28 and TRBJ2-7, is DVKVTQSSRYLVKRTGEKVFLECVQDMDHENMFWYRQDPGLGLRLIYFSYDVKMKEKGDIPEGYSVSREKKERFSLILESASTNQTSMYLCASRVRQGLAYEQYFGPGTRLTVT.

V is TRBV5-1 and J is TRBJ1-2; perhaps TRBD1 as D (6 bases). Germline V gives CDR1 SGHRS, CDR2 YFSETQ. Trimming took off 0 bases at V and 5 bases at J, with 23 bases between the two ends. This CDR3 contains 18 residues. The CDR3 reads CASSLDPIGAGAGYGYTF. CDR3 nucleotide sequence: TGCGCCAGCAGCTTGGACCCGATAGGGGCAGGGGCGGGTTATGGCTACACCTTC.

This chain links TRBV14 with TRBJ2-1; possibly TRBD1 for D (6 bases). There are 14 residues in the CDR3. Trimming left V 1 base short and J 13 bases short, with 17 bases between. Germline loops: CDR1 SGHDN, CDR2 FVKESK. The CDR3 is CASSQVVWQGRQFF. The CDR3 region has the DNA TGTGCCAGCAGCCAAGTCGTCTGGCAGGGGCGACAGTTCTTC.

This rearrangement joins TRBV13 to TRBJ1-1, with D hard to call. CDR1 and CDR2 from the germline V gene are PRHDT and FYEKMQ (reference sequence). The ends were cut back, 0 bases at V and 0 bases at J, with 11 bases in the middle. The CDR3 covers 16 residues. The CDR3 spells CASSLGGRPMNTEAFF. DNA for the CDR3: TGTGCCAGCAGCTTAGGGGGGAGACCTATGAACACTGAAGCTTTCTTT. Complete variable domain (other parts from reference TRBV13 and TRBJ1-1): AAGVIQSPRHLIKEKRETATLKCYPIPRHDTVYWYQQGPGQDPQFLISFYEKMQSDKGSIPDRFSAQQFSDYHSELNMSSLELGDSALYFCASSLGGRPMNTEAFFGQGTRLTVV.

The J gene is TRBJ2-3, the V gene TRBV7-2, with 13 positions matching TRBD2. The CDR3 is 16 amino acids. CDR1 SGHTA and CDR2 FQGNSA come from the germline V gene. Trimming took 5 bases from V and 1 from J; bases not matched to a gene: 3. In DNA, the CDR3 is TGTGCCAGCAGCACCGGACTAGCGGGGGGCACAGATACGCAGTATTTT. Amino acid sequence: CASSTGLAGGTDTQYF.

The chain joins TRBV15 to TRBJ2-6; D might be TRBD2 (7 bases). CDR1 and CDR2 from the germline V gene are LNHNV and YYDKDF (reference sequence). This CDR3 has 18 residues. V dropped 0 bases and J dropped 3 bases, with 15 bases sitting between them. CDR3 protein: CATSRDLEGGVGANVLTF. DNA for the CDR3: TGTGCCACCAGCAGAGATTTAGAGGGGGGGGTTGGGGCCAACGTCCTGACTTTC. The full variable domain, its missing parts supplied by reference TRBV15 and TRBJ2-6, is DAMVIQNPRYQVTQFGKPVTLSCSQTLNHNVMYWYQQKSSQAPKLLFHYYDKDFNNEADTPDNFQSRRPNTSFCFLDIRSPGLGDTAMYLCATSRDLEGGVGANVLTFGAGSRLTVL.

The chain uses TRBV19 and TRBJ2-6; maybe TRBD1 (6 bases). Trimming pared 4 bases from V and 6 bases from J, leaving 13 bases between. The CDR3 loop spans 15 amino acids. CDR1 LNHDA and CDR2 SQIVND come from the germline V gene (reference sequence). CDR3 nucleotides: TGTGCCAGTAGTAAAACCAGGGGTGCGGCCAACGTCCTGACTTTC. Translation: CASSKTRGAANVLTF.

The CDR3 loop is CASSSVPSSGNTIYF. CDR3 DNA: TGTGCCAGCAGCTCTGTGCCGAGCTCTGGAAACACCATATATTTT. J is TRBJ1-3 and V is TRBV28, with unresolved D. Trimming removed 6 bases at V and 0 bases at J, with 12 bases between. Germline V lookup: CDR1 MDHEN, CDR2 SYDVKM. CDR3 length equals 15 residues.